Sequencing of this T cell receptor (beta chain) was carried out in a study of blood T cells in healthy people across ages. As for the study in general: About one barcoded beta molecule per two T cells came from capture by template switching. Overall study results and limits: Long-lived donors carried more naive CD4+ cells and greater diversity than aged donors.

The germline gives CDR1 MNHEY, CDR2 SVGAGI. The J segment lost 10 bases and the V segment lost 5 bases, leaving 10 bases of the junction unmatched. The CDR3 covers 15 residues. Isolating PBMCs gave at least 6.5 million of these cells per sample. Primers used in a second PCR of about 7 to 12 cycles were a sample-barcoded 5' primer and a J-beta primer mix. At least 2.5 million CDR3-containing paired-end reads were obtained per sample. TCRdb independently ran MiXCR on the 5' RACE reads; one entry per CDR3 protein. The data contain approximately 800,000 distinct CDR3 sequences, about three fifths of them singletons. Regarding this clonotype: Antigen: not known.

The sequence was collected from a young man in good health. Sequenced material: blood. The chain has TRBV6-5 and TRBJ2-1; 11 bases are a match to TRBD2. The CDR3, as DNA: TGTGCCAGCAGTATCGTAGCGGGAGGGCCTGGGGAGCAGTTCTTC. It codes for CASSIVAGGPGEQFF.